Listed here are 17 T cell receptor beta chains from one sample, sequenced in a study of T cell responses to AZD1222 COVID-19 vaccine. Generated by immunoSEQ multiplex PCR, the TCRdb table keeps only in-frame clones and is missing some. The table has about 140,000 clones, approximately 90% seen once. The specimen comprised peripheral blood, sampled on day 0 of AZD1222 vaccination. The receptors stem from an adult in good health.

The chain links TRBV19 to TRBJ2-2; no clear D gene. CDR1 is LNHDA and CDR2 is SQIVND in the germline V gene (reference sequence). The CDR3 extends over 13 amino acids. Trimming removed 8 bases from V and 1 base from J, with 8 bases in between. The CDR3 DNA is TGTGCCAGTGGCGTTCTGAACACCGGGGAGCTGTTTTTT. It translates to CASGVLNTGELFF. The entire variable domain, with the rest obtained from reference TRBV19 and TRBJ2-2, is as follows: DGGITQSPKYLFRKEGQNVTLSCEQNLNHDAMYWYRQDPGQGLRLIYYSQIVNDFQKGDIAEGYSVSREKKESFPLTVTSAQKNPTAFYLCASGVLNTGELFFGEGSRLTVL.

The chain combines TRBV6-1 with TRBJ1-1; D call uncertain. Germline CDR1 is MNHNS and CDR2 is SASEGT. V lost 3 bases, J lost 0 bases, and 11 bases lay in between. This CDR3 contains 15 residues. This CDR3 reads CASSEGRALNTEAFF. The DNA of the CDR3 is TGTGCCAGCAGTGAGGGGAGGGCTTTGAACACTGAAGCTTTCTTT.

For the CDR3, the DNA is TGTGCCTGGAGATGGGAACAGGGAATGGGCTCCTATAATTCACCCCTCCACTTT. Its protein product is CAWRWEQGMGSYNSPLHF. The chain is built from TRBV30 and TRBJ1-6; TRBD1 might be the D (6 bases). The germline CDR1 and CDR2 sequences are GTSNPN and SVGIG (reference sequence). V was clipped by 3 bases and J by 0 bases, with 18 bases between them. This CDR3 is built from 18 residues.

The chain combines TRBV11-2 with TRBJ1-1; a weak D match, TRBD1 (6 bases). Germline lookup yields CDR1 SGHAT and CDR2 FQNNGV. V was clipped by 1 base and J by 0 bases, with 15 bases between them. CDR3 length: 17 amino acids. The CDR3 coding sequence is TGTGCCAGCAGCTTAGCTGGACGGTGGGGGCTGAACACTGAAGCTTTCTTT. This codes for CASSLAGRWGLNTEAFF.

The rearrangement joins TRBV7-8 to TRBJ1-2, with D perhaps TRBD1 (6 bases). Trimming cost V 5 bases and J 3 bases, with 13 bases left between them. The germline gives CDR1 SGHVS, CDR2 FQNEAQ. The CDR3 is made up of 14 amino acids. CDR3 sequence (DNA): TGTGCCAGCAGCCGAGGGGGGGATTACTATGGCTACACCTTC. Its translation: CASSRGGDYYGYTF.

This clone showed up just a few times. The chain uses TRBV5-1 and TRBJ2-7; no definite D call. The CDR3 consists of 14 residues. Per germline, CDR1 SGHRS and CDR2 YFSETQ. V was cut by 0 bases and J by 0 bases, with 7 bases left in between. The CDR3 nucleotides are TGCGCCAGCAGCTTGGACGCCCACTCCTACGAGCAGTACTTC. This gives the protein CASSLDAHSYEQYF.

CDR3 region: CAWDSTDTQYF. For the CDR3, the DNA is TGTGCCTGGGATAGCACAGATACGCAGTATTTT. This chain connects TRBV30 to TRBJ2-3; D uncertain. Looked up from germline, CDR1 is GTSNPN and CDR2 is SVGIG (reference sequence). Trimming stripped 5 bases from V and 0 bases from J, with 3 bases between. The CDR3 extends over 11 amino acids.

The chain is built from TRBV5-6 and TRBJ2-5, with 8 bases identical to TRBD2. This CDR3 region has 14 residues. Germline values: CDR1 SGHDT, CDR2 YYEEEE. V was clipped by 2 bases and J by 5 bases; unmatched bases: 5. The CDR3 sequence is CASSFGGRFETQYF. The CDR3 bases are TGTGCCAGCAGCTTTGGCGGGAGGTTTGAGACCCAGTACTTC.

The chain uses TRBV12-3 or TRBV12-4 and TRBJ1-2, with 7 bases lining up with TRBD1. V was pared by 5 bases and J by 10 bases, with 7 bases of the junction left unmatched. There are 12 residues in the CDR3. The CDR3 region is CASSINRGVYTF. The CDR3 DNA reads TGTGCCAGCAGTATAAACAGGGGTGTCTACACCTTC.

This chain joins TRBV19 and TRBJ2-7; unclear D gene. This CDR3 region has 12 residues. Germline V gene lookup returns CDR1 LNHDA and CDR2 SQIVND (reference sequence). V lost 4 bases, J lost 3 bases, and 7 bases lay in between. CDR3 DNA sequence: TGTGCCAGTAGTACAGGATACTACGAGCAGTACTTC. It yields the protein CASSTGYYEQYF.

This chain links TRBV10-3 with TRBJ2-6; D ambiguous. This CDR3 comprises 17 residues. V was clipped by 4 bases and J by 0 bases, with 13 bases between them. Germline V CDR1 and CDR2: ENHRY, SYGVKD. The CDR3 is CAISGSVGFSGANVLTF. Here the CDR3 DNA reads TGTGCCATCAGTGGGTCTGTAGGATTCTCTGGGGCCAACGTCCTGACTTTC.

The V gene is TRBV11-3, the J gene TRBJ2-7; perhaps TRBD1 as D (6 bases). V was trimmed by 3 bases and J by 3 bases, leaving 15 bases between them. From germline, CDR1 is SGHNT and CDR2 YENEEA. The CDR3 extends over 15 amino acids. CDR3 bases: TGTGCCAGCAGCTTTGGGCAGGGGTGGAGCTACGAGCAGTACTTC. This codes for CASSFGQGWSYEQYF.

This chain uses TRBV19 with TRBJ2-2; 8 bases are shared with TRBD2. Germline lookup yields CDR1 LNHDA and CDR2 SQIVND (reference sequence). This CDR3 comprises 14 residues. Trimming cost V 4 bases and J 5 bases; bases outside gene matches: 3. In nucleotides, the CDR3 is TGTGCCAGTAGTACTTTAGCGGGAACCGGGGAGCTGTTTTTT. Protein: CASSTLAGTGELFF.

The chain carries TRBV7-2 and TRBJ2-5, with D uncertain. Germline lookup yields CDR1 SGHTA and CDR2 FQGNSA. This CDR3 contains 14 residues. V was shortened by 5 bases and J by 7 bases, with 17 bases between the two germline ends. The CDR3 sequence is CASSAAVNGGTQYF. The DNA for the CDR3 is TGTGCCAGCAGCGCGGCCGTCAATGGTGGGACCCAGTACTTC.

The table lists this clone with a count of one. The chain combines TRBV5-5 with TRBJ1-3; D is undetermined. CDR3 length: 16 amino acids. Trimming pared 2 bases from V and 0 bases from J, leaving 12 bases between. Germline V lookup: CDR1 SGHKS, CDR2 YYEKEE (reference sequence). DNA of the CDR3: TGTGCCAGCAGCTTTTCGACGGGTGTCTCTGGAAACACCATATATTTT. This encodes CASSFSTGVSGNTIYF.

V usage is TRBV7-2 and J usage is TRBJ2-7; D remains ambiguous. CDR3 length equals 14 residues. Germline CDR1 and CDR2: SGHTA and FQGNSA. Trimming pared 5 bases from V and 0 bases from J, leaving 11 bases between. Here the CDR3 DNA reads TGTGCCAGCAGCAAAGACCAAAGCTCCTACGAGCAGTACTTC. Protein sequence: CASSKDQSSYEQYF.

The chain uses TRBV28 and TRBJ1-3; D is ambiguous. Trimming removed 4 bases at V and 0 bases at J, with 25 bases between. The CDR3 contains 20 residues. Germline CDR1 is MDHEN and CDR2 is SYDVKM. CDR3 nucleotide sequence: TGTGCCAGCAGTTCGTTAAGGCGCAGACCAGATAAAGTCTCTGGAAACACCATATATTTT. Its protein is CASSSLRRRPDKVSGNTIYF.